Shown below are 5 T cell receptor beta chains from a single sample sequenced in a study of CD8 T cells in ankylosing spondylitis. Study findings and constraints: A motif of fewer than ten highly homologous TCR beta variants was seen as apparently characteristic of ankylosing spondylitis blood.

TCRdb called the 5' RACE reads again in MiXCR, with one record for every CDR3 protein. The sample includes approximately 400,000 distinct CDR3 sequences, roughly 15% of them seen just once. These TCRs are of unknown antigen specificity. The sample was blood, either unsorted or a sorted T cell fraction (not recorded which). All receptors come from a male donor with ankylosing spondylitis.

V is TRBV9 and J is TRBJ2-5, with D uncertain. CDR1 is SGDLS and CDR2 is YYNGEE in the germline V gene. V was clipped by 4 bases and J by 5 bases, with 15 bases between them. This CDR3 region has 14 residues. CDR3 in amino acids: CASSPSLRRETQYF. The CDR3 nucleotides read TGTGCCAGCAGCCCCAGTTTACGGCGGGAGACCCAGTACTTC.

The chain uses TRBV5-1 and TRBJ2-7; tentatively, D is TRBD1 or TRBD2 (5 bases each). The V end lost 1 base, the J end lost 2 bases, and 10 bases lay between the germline ends. Per the germline V gene, CDR1 is SGHRS and CDR2 is YFSETQ. CDR3 size: 14 residues. CDR3 sequence: CASSLLTGPYEQYF. The CDR3 region has the DNA TGCGCCAGCAGCTTGTTAACGGGACCCTACGAGCAGTACTTC.

The chain carries TRBV7-2 and TRBJ2-1; maybe TRBD1 (6 bases). CDR3 length: 16 residues. Germline CDR1 reads SGHTA; CDR2 reads FQGNSA. V gave up 4 bases and J gave up 2 bases, with 15 bases separating them. CDR3 nucleotides: TGTGCCAGCAGCTCCGCCGGGACAATGCCCTACAATGAGCAGTTCTTC. As protein: CASSSAGTMPYNEQFF.

The chain recombines TRBV20-1 with TRBJ1-5; unclear D gene. V was clipped by 1 base and J by 7 bases, with 14 bases between them. The germline gives CDR1 DFQATT, CDR2 SNEGSKA (reference sequence). The CDR3 consists of 14 residues. The CDR3 coding sequence is TGCAGTGCTAGAGGGCATATAGTTACGCAGCCCCAGCATTTT. It specifies CSARGHIVTQPQHF.

This clonotype was observed at least ten times. The chain carries TRBV12-3 or TRBV12-4 and TRBJ2-4, with D possibly TRBD2 on 6 matching bases. V was pared by 3 bases and J by 0 bases, with 15 bases between. This CDR3 has 17 amino acids. The CDR3 region has the DNA TGTGCCAGCAGTTTTCGAAATAGCGGAATAGCCAAAAACATTCAGTACTTC. Protein product: CASSFRNSGIAKNIQYF.